The 16 T cell receptor beta chains below come from one sample, sequenced in a study of regulatory T cells in long-lasting Graves disease. This sample's time point: persistent/refractory GD, antithyroid drugs over 5 years with positive TRAb. From PBMCs, RNA was extracted and then used to make the TCR library. Researchers made TCR beta libraries by using iRepertoire HTBI primers and running Arm-PCR on CDR3 regions. TCRdb fed the multiplex PCR reads into MiXCR, producing one record per CDR3 protein. The table lists approximately 400,000 distinct CDR3 sequences, roughly 20% of them singletons. The specimen was peripheral blood mononuclear cells (PBMCs), collected when the disease was refractory, from a patient treated with antithyroid drugs. The receptor set was obtained from a female donor with Graves disease.

The V gene is TRBV7-9, the J gene TRBJ2-5; maybe TRBD1 (6 bases). V was clipped by 5 bases and J by 9 bases, with 16 bases between them. This CDR3 is built from 13 residues. Germline-derived CDR1 and CDR2 are SEHNR and FQNEAQ (reference sequence). CDR3 amino acids: CASSVSNREPQYF. The DNA of the CDR3 is TGTGCCAGCAGCGTTTCGAACAGGGAACCCCAGTACTTC.

There are a few counts of this clonotype. J is TRBJ1-4 and V is TRBV7-2, with 9 bases matching TRBD1. Looked up from germline, CDR1 is SGHTA and CDR2 is FQGNSA. This CDR3 spans 16 amino acids. J gave up 8 bases and V 2 bases, and 9 bases lay outside the gene matches. The CDR3 DNA reads TGTGCCAGCAGCTTATCGACAACAGGGGGCCAGGAAAAACTGTTTTTT. It translates to CASSLSTTGGQEKLFF.

The sample holds a few counts of this clonotype. The chain joins TRBV24-1 to TRBJ2-2; 13 bases fit TRBD2. The CDR3 consists of 19 residues. From germline, CDR1 is KGHDR and CDR2 SFDVKD. Losses at the gene ends were 5 bases for V and 0 bases for J; bases not matched to a gene: 8. CDR3 sequence reads: CATSAATGLAGPNTGELFF. Here the CDR3 DNA reads TGTGCCACCAGTGCCGCCACGGGACTAGCGGGACCGAACACCGGGGAGCTGTTTTTT.

This clonotype was recorded at least ten times. The CDR3 is CASSYLGTNTEAFF. CDR3 DNA sequence: TGTGCCAGCAGTTACTTGGGGACGAACACTGAAGCTTTCTTT. The genes are TRBV6-5 and TRBJ1-1; perhaps TRBD1 as D (5 bases). V dropped 1 base and J dropped 1 base, with 7 bases sitting between them. Germline V lookup: CDR1 MNHEY, CDR2 SVGAGI. CDR3 length equals 14 residues.

This clonotype was counted at least ten times. This sequence joins TRBV28 and TRBJ2-7; D assignment may be TRBD1 or TRBD2 (5 bases each). Trimming cost V 4 bases and J 3 bases, with 10 bases left between them. From germline, CDR1 is MDHEN and CDR2 SYDVKM. This CDR3 is built from 13 residues. CDR3 sequence (DNA): TGTGCCAGCAGTTCTTGGGGGAGCTACGAGCAGTACTTC. Its protein product is CASSSWGSYEQYF.

This chain uses TRBV27 with TRBJ2-1; perhaps D is TRBD1 or TRBD2 (5 bases each). V lost 6 bases, J lost 2 bases, and 5 bases lay in between. From germline, CDR1 is MNHEY and CDR2 SMNVEV (reference sequence). The CDR3 extends over 12 amino acids. The CDR3 region has the DNA TGTGCCAGCAGGGGGGCCTACAATGAGCAGTTCTTC. Protein product: CASRGAYNEQFF.

This clonotype showed up many times. The chain has TRBV7-2 and TRBJ2-7; weak D call: TRBD2 (6 bases). The CDR3 contains 18 residues. The V and J ends lost 1 base and 7 bases respectively, with 26 bases between them. CDR1 and CDR2 from the germline V gene are SGHTA and FQGNSA. The CDR3 coding sequence is TGTGCCAGCAGCTTAGTTTGGACGGCCCCGAGGACGGGAGAGGAGCAGTACTTC. It encodes CASSLVWTAPRTGEEQYF.

The chain has TRBV7-9 and TRBJ2-5; 8 bases align to TRBD1. The germline gives CDR1 SEHNR, CDR2 FQNEAQ (reference sequence). This CDR3 comprises 15 residues. V lost 5 bases, J lost 5 bases, and 10 bases stayed unmatched. The CDR3 spells CASSPPQGARETQYF. As DNA, the CDR3 is TGTGCCAGCAGCCCACCGCAGGGGGCGAGGGAGACCCAGTACTTC. Full variable domain (remainder filled in from reference TRBV7-9 and TRBJ2-5): DTGVSQNPRHKITKRGQNVTFRCDPISEHNRLYWYRQTLGQGPEFLTYFQNEAQLEKSRLLSDRFSAERPKGSFSTLEIQRTEQGDSAMYLCASSPPQGARETQYFGPGTRLLVL.

This clonotype was observed at least ten times. V and J are TRBV4-3 and TRBJ2-7; D call uncertain. The CDR3 extends over 14 amino acids. The V and J ends lost 0 bases and 0 bases respectively, with 6 bases between them. CDR1 is LGHNA and CDR2 is YSLEER in the germline V gene. The CDR3 nucleotides are TGCGCCAGCAGCCAAGACAGGCTCTCCTACGAGCAGTACTTC. Translation: CASSQDRLSYEQYF.

Many counts were recorded for this clonotype. As DNA, the CDR3 is TGTGCCACCAGTGATTTGGACGAAGGAGAGACCCAGTACTTC. Translated: CATSDLDEGETQYF. The chain uses TRBV24-1 and TRBJ2-5, with no clear D. The germline V gene has CDR1 KGHDR and CDR2 SFDVKD. This CDR3 spans 14 amino acids. V lost 0 bases, J lost 4 bases, and 8 bases lay in between.

This clonotype was seen only a few times. This chain connects TRBV6-1 to TRBJ1-2, with TRBD1 matching over 9 bases. Germline V lookup: CDR1 MNHNS, CDR2 SASEGT. This CDR3 is 15 amino acids long. Losses at the gene ends were 6 bases for V and 4 bases for J; bases not matched to a gene: 9. CDR3 in amino acids: CASSLGTGRAYGYTF. The DNA of the CDR3 is TGTGCCAGCAGCCTCGGGACAGGGAGGGCCTATGGCTACACCTTC.

This sequence joins TRBV7-6 and TRBJ2-7, with D maybe TRBD1 (5 bases). The V gene's germline CDR1 is SGHVS and CDR2 FNYEAQ. Trimming took 0 bases from V and 3 from J, leaving 15 bases between them. The CDR3 runs 16 residues. Here the CDR3 reads CASSLARQGGFYEQYF. The CDR3 region has the DNA TGTGCCAGCAGCTTAGCGAGGCAGGGCGGTTTCTACGAGCAGTACTTC.

This clonotype was seen many times. This sequence joins TRBV6-1 and TRBJ1-1; D uncertain. From germline, CDR1 is MNHNS and CDR2 SASEGT. CDR3 length equals 14 residues. The V end was cut by 2 bases, the J end by 1 base, with 8 bases between. The CDR3 region is CASSERPGNTEAFF. The CDR3 DNA reads TGTGCCAGCAGTGAAAGGCCAGGGAACACTGAAGCTTTCTTT.

This rearrangement joins TRBV10-2 to TRBJ2-5; D is perhaps TRBD1 (6 bases). The CDR3 is made up of 17 amino acids. Trimming removed 2 bases from V and 2 bases from J, with 18 bases in between. The germline gives CDR1 WSHSY, CDR2 SAAADI. CDR3 region: CASSEVGAGPKQETQYF. The CDR3 nucleotides are TGCGCCAGCAGTGAGGTGGGGGCAGGCCCCAAACAAGAGACCCAGTACTTC.

There are many counts of this clonotype. V usage is TRBV6-1 and J usage is TRBJ2-7; D might be TRBD1 or TRBD2, each matching 5 bases. The CDR3 totals 14 residues. Germline values: CDR1 MNHNS, CDR2 SASEGT. V was pared by 7 bases and J by 3 bases, with 16 bases between. The CDR3, as DNA: TGTGCCAGCAAACTGGGGGTAGGGGACTACGAGCAGTACTTC. Translating gives CASKLGVGDYEQYF.

The rearrangement uses TRBV19 and TRBJ1-1; D perhaps matches TRBD1 (6 bases). The V end lost 3 bases, the J end lost 5 bases, and 16 bases lay between the germline ends. This CDR3 has 15 residues. The germline CDR1 and CDR2 sequences are LNHDA and SQIVND (reference sequence). CDR3 nucleotides: TGTGCCAGTAGTATTGGCGGGGGCTCGGGGACTGAAGCTTTCTTT. It is translated as CASSIGGGSGTEAFF.